Sequencing of this TCR beta chain was carried out in a study of vaccination effects on CD4 cells after COVID-19. This table comes from immunoSEQ multiplex PCR, and its TCRdb copy is limited to in-frame clones, with some not included. The sample lists about 70,000 clones, 77% occurring once. With regard to this clone: The target antigen is unknown.

Upon completion of more than eight days in culture, CD4+ T cells were isolated. Vaccinees lacked prior SARS-CoV-2 infection and tested negative for nucleocapsid antibodies. Germline assignment: CDR1 KGHSH and CDR2 LQKENI. This CDR3 is 16 amino acids long. V lost 0 bases, J lost 6 bases, and 15 bases lay in between. The sequence was collected from a human donor who received a COVID-19 vaccine. This sequence joins TRBV18 and TRBJ2-1; D is possibly TRBD1 (7 bases). Sequences were derived from CD4+ T cells from PBMCs cultured without peptide, sampled before COVID-19 vaccination. The CDR3 nucleotides read TGTGCCAGCTCACCACCTAGACTAGACAGGGTCAATGAGCAGTTCTTC. Its protein is CASSPPRLDRVNEQFF.